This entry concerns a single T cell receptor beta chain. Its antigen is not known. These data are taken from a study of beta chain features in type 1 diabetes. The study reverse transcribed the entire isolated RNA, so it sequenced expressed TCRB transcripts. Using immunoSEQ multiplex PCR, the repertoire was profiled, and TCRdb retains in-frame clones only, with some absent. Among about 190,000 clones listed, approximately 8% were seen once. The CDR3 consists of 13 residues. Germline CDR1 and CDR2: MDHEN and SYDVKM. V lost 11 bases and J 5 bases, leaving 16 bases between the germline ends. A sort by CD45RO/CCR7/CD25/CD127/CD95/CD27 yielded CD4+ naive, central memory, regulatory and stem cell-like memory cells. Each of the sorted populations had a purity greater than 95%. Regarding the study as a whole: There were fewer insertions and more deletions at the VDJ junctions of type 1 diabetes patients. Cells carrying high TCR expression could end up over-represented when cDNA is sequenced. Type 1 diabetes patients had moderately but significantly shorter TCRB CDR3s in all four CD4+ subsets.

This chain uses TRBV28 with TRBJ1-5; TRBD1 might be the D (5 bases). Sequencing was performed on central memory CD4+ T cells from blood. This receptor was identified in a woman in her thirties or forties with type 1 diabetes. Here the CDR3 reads CASRAGQDQPQHF. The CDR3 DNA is TGTGCCTCTCGGGCGGGGCAAGATCAGCCCCAGCATTTT.